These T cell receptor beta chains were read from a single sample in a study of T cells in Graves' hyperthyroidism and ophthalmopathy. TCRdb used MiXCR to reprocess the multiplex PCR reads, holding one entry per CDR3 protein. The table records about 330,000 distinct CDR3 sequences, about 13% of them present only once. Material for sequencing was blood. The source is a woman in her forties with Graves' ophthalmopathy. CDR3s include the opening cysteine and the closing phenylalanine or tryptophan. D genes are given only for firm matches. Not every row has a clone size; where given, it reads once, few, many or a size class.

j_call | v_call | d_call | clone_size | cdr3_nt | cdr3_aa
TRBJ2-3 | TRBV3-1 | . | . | TGTGCCAGCAGCCAAGGAACACAAGAAACAGATACGCAGTATTTT | CASSQGTQETDTQYF
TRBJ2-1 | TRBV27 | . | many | TGTGCCAGCAGTTACTCGGCGAATGAGCAGTTCTTC | CASSYSANEQFF
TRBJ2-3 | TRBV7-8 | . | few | TGTGCCAGCAGCTTAGAGCCAGGGCTGGCGGATACGCAGTATTTT | CASSLEPGLADTQYF
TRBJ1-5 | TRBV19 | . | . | TGTGCCAGTAGTATTGGGGCAGGCGTTAATCAGCCCCAGCATTTT | CASSIGAGVNQPQHF
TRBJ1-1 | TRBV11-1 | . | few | TGTGCCAGCAGCTTAGCAGGGCCCGCAATGAACACTGAAGCTTTCTTT | CASSLAGPAMNTEAFF
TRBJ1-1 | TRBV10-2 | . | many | TGCGCCAGCAGCAGGCTTATCATGAACACTGAAGCTTTCTTT | CASSRLIMNTEAFF
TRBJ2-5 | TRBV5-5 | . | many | TGTGCCAGCAGCCGCTTTCGACAGATGGAAGAGACCCAGTACTTC | CASSRFRQMEETQYF
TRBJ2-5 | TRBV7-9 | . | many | TGTGCCAGCAGCATCGTCACATGGGGGCCGGGCGAGACCCAGTACTTC | CASSIVTWGPGETQYF
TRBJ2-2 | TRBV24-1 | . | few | TGTGCCACCAGTGATTTGGGGCAGGGGTTCACCGGGGAGCTGTTTTTT | CATSDLGQGFTGELFF
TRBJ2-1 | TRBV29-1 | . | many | TGCAGCGTTGACGACCGAGGAGGGAATGAGCAGTTCTTC | CSVDDRGGNEQFF
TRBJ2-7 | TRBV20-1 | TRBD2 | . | TGCAGTGCTAGAGTAAGGGCTAGCGGGAGGGCCATTGATTACGAGCAGTACTTC | CSARVRASGRAIDYEQYF
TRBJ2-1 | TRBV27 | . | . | TGTGCCAGCAGCACCCGACTGACGAGCTCCTACAATGAGCAGTTCTTC | CASSTRLTSSYNEQFF
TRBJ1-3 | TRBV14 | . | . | TGTGCCAGCAGCCATCACGGTACTGGAAACACCATATATTTT | CASSHHGTGNTIYF
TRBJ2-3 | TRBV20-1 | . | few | TGCAGTGCTAGAGATTGGACCTTCACAGATACGCAGTATTTT | CSARDWTFTDTQYF
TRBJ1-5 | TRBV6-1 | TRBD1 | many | TGTGCCAGCAGAGACGGGACAGTGGGCCTGCCCCAGCATTTT | CASRDGTVGLPQHF
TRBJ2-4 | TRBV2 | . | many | TGTGCCAGCAGTAATTCGGAAAACATTCAGTACTTC | CASSNSENIQYF
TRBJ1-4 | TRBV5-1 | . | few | TGCGCCAGCAGCTTGTCCCACCCGACAGCTATAAATGAAAAACTGTTTTTT | CASSLSHPTAINEKLFF
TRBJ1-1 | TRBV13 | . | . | TGTGCCAGCAGCTTAGACCAGGGTAGGACTGAAGCTTTCTTT | CASSLDQGRTEAFF
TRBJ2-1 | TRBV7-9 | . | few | TGTGCCAGCAGCTTAGTAATGCGGCCTTACTACAATGAGCAGTTCTTC | CASSLVMRPYYNEQFF
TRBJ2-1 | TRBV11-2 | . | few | TGTGCCAGCAGCTTAGATCGGGCCGATGAGCAGTTCTTC | CASSLDRADEQFF
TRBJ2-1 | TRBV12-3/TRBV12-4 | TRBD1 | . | TGTGCCAGCAGGCCCACAGGGGGCATCCACAATGAGCAGTTCTTC | CASRPTGGIHNEQFF
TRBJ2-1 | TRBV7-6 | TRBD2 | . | TGTGCCAGCAGCTCCGGGACTAGCGGGAGCCGTGAGCAGTTCTTC | CASSSGTSGSREQFF
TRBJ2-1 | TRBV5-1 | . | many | TGCGCCAGCAGCTTGGGAGGCAGGCACAATGAGCAGTTCTTC | CASSLGGRHNEQFF
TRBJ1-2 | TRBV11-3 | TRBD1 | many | TGTGCCAGCAGCTTCGCAACCGGGACAGGGGTCTATGGCTACACCTTC | CASSFATGTGVYGYTF
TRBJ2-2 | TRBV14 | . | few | TGTGCCAGCAGCCAAATTCTTGGCGCGAACACCGGGGAGCTGTTTTTT | CASSQILGANTGELFF
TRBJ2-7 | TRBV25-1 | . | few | TGTGCCAGCAGTGAATCAGGGGCCTTTGCCGAGCAGTACTTC | CASSESGAFAEQYF
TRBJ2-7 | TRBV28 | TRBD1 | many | TGTGCCAGCAGACTCACAGGGGGCTCCTACGAGCAGTACTTC | CASRLTGGSYEQYF
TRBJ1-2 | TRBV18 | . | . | TGTGCCAGCTCACCTCCCAGTAGCTATGGCTACACCTTC | CASSPPSSYGYTF
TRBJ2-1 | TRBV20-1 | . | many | TGCAGTGCTCCGGCTCGGACCTACAATGAGCAGTTCTTC | CSAPARTYNEQFF
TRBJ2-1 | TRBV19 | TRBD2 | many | TGTGCCAGTAGTAACCGGGGGCGGGGACTAGCGGACAATGAGCAGTTCTTC | CASSNRGRGLADNEQFF
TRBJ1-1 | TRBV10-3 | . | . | TGTGCCATCAGTGAGAAACAACTGAACACTGAAGCTTTCTTT | CAISEKQLNTEAFF
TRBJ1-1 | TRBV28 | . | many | TGTGCCAGCAGTTTAGGGGGGATGGCATCCACTGAAGCTTTCTTT | CASSLGGMASTEAFF
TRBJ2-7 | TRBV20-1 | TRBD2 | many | TGCAGTGCTAGGGGTCAGCAGCGGGGTGAGCAGTACTTC | CSARGQQRGEQYF
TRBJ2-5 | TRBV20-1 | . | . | TGCAGTGCTAGGGACTACCTAACGGCGGGGGAGACCCAGTACTTC | CSARDYLTAGETQYF
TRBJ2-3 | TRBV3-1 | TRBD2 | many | TGTGCCAGCAGCCAAGATCCGGGGGGGCCAACAGATACGCAGTATTTT | CASSQDPGGPTDTQYF
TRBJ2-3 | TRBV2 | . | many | TGTGCCAGCAGCCCCACACTGACCCCGGCAGATACGCAGTATTTT | CASSPTLTPADTQYF
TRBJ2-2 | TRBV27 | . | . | TGTGCCAGCGCGCCCCAGGGAACTCTGAGGGAGCTGTTTTTT | CASAPQGTLRELFF
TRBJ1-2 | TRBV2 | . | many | TGTGCCAGCAGTATGACAGGACACAATGGCTACACCTTC | CASSMTGHNGYTF
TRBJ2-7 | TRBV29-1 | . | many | TGCAGCGTTGAAGACCCCACAGTTGGCTACGAGCAGTACTTC | CSVEDPTVGYEQYF
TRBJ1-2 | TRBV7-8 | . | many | TGTGCCAGCAGCTTTAGCTCGGCCTATGGCTACACCTTC | CASSFSSAYGYTF
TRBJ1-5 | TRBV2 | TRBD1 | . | TGTGCCAGCAGTGAGGGACAGGGTACTCAGCCCCAGCATTTT | CASSEGQGTQPQHF
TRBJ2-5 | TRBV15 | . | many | TGTGCCACCAGTTCATTGAGAGGGATCCAAGAGACCCAGTACTTC | CATSSLRGIQETQYF
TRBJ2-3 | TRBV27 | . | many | TGTGCCAGCAGTTTAAAAGTCTGGACGATCGGCACAGATACGCAGTATTTT | CASSLKVWTIGTDTQYF
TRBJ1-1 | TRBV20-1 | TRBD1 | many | TGCAGTGCTCCGGGACAGGGGGCCACTGAAGCTTTCTTT | CSAPGQGATEAFF
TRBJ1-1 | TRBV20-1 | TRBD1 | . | TGCAGTGCTAGAGTGGGCAGGGGGCATTTGTTTGAAGCTTTCTTT | CSARVGRGHLFEAFF
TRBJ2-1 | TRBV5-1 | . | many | TGCGCCAGCAGCTTGGCCGCGGCAGCCTACAATGAGCAGTTCTTC | CASSLAAAAYNEQFF
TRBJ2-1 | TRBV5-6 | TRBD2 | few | TGTGCCAGCAGCCTAGCGGGGGGTATCGTCGGCAATGAGCAGTTCTTC | CASSLAGGIVGNEQFF
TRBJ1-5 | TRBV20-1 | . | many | TGCAGTGCTAGACAGGCTCCAAATCAGCCCCAGCATTTT | CSARQAPNQPQHF
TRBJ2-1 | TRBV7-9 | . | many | TGTGCCAGCAGCCCTCGCAGGGTACCCCAGCAGTTCTTC | CASSPRRVPQQFF
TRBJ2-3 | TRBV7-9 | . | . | TGTGCCAGCAGCTTAGGGAGACGGGGGCGCAGCACAGATACGCAGTATTTT | CASSLGRRGRSTDTQYF
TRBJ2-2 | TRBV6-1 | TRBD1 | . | TGTGCCAGCAGTGGAGATCTCCGACAGGGGGCGCTTTTCGGGGAGCTGTTTTTT | CASSGDLRQGALFGELFF
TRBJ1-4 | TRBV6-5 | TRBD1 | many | TGTGCCAGCAGTTACGGGGACAGGGGTTTTGAAAAACTGTTTTTT | CASSYGDRGFEKLFF
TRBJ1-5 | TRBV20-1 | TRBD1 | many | TGCAGTGCTAGAGATACGGGACAGGGGAAGTTTCAGCCCCAGCATTTT | CSARDTGQGKFQPQHF
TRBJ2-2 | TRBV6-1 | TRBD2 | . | TGTGCCAGCAGTTTTCTAGCGGGGGAAGTCTCCGGGGAGCTGTTTTTT | CASSFLAGEVSGELFF
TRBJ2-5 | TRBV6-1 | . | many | TGTGCCAGCAGGGGCCTCAGGAGGGAGACCCAGTACTTC | CASRGLRRETQYF
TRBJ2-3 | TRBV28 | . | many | TGTGCCAGCAGTTTCACCCCCGGGCTATTTAGCACAGATACGCAGTATTTT | CASSFTPGLFSTDTQYF
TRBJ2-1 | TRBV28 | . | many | TGTGCCAGCAGTTCCCCAGACACGAAAGGACCGGCGACTGAGCAGTTCTTC | CASSSPDTKGPATEQFF